The 29 T cell receptor beta chains below come from one sample, sequenced in a study of human T cells and chemical hapten exposure. The time point denotes: patch test 1, 2 weeks after DPC sensitization. The treatment was: therapeutic diphenylcyclopropenone sensitization with weekly scalp DPC. TCRdb redid the calling of the RACE reads with MiXCR, one entry per CDR3 protein. The sample lists about 120,000 distinct CDR3 sequences, around 15% occurring once. Source: whole blood, taken in connection with sensitization to the hapten diphenylcyclopropenone (DPC). Source of these receptors: a man between 18 and 29 years old with alopecia areata. Some clones in this sample may be carry-over from other donors' samples.

This clonotype was observed at least ten times. The DNA of the CDR3 is TGTGCCAGCAGCTTAGATCCATCCTCCTACGAGCAGTACTTC. It yields the protein CASSLDPSSYEQYF. The genes are TRBV11-3 and TRBJ2-7; unclear D gene. CDR1 is SGHNT and CDR2 is YENEEA in the germline V gene. This CDR3 comprises 14 residues. Between the trimmed V and J ends, which lost 0 bases and 0 bases, there was a span of 6 bases.

This clonotype was observed a few times. V usage is TRBV7-6 and J usage is TRBJ1-1, with 10 nucleotides matching TRBD1. Germline V CDR1 and CDR2: SGHVS, FNYEAQ. V lost 6 bases, J lost 1 base, and 8 bases stayed unmatched. The CDR3 is made up of 16 amino acids. The CDR3 is CASSSWTGGANTEAFF. The CDR3 DNA reads TGTGCCAGCAGTTCTTGGACAGGGGGGGCGAACACTGAAGCTTTCTTT. Looking up the rest from reference TRBV7-6 and TRBJ1-1 gives the full variable domain: GAGVSQSPRYKVTKRGQDVALRCDPISGHVSLYWYRQALGQGPEFLTYFNYEAQQDKSGLPNDRFSAERPEGSISTLTIQRTEQRDSAMYRCASSSWTGGANTEAFFGQGTRLTVV.

DNA of the CDR3: TGTGCCAGCAGCCCGCAGCGTTCCTACGAGCAGTACTTC. Its translation: CASSPQRSYEQYF. The chain joins TRBV7-2 to TRBJ2-7; D not resolved. This CDR3 spans 13 amino acids. V lost 5 bases and J lost 1, with 9 bases in between. CDR1 is SGHTA, CDR2 FQGNSA, per germline.

The rearrangement links TRBV7-9 to TRBJ2-5; 8 bases map to TRBD2. This CDR3 comprises 14 residues. Losses at the gene ends were 4 bases for V and 4 bases for J; bases not matched to a gene: 5. Looked up from germline, CDR1 is SEHNR and CDR2 is FQNEAQ (reference sequence). In nucleotides, the CDR3 is TGTGCCAGCAGCTATAGCGGGGCCAGAGAGACCCAGTACTTC. Translated: CASSYSGARETQYF. Supplemented by reference TRBV7-9 and TRBJ2-5, the full variable domain reads DTGVSQNPRHKITKRGQNVTFRCDPISEHNRLYWYRQTLGQGPEFLTYFQNEAQLEKSRLLSDRFSAERPKGSFSTLEIQRTEQGDSAMYLCASSYSGARETQYFGPGTRLLVL.

CDR3 loop: CASSQGDRTTQETQYF. The CDR3 region has the DNA TGTGCCAGCAGCCAAGGAGACAGGACTACCCAAGAGACCCAGTACTTC. The J gene is TRBJ2-5, the V gene TRBV4-2; tentatively, D is TRBD1 or TRBD2 (6 bases each). Trimming removed 1 base at V and 1 base at J, with 13 bases between. Germline CDR1 reads LGHNA; CDR2 reads YNFKEQ. The CDR3 is 16 amino acids.

This clonotype was counted between two and nine times. The rearrangement joins TRBV16 to TRBJ2-7, with 7 bases aligning to TRBD1. J lost 7 bases, V lost 6 bases, and 15 bases had no gene match. This CDR3 is built from 15 residues. In germline, CDR1 is KGHSY, CDR2 FQNENV. This chain's CDR3 is CASRQGQTAGIEQYF. The CDR3 DNA is TGTGCCAGCAGACAGGGACAGACTGCAGGGATTGAGCAGTACTTC.

This clonotype has ten or more counts. The CDR3 spells CSVLETQYF. Written as DNA, the CDR3 is TGCAGCGTTCTAGAGACCCAGTACTTC. The V call is TRBV29-1, the J call TRBJ2-5; D ambiguous. Germline V gene data show CDR1 as SQVTM and CDR2 as ANQGSEA. V was cut by 5 bases and J by 4 bases, with 2 bases left in between. The CDR3 extends over 9 amino acids. Variable domain in full (rest from reference TRBV29-1 and TRBJ2-5): SAVISQKPSRDICQRGTSLTIQCQVDSQVTMMFWYRQQPGQSLTLIATANQGSEATYESGFVIDKFPISRPNLTFSTLTVSNMSPEDSSIYLCSVLETQYFGPGTRLLVL.

V and J are TRBV6-2 or TRBV6-3 and TRBJ2-1, with 7 bases fitting TRBD1. CDR1 and CDR2 (germline): MNHEY, SVGEGT. The ends lost 2 bases at V and 10 bases at J; junction bases unmatched: 5. The CDR3 is 13 residues long. The CDR3 spells CASSYGVTGEQFF. The CDR3 nucleotides are TGTGCCAGCAGTTACGGGGTGACAGGGGAGCAGTTCTTC.

This chain connects TRBV7-9 to TRBJ2-7, with 7 bases fitting TRBD2. CDR1 SEHNR and CDR2 FQNEAQ come from the germline V gene (reference sequence). The CDR3 is 12 residues long. The CDR3 spells CVEAGDGYEQYF. DNA for the CDR3: TGTGTCGAGGCGGGGGATGGCTACGAGCAGTACTTC.

The table lists this clonotype with many counts. This chain uses TRBV28 with TRBJ1-1, with 8 bases fitting TRBD1. V lost 4 bases and J lost 11; bases outside the gene matches: 12. CDR1 is MDHEN and CDR2 is SYDVKM in the germline V gene. CDR3 length equals 14 residues. As DNA, the CDR3 is TGTGCCAGCAGTTCAGGGACAGGAAGGGTAGGCGCTTTCTTT. As protein: CASSSGTGRVGAFF.

This clonotype has just a few counts. DNA for the CDR3: TGTGCCAGCAGCCAAGATGGCCTTACTGAAGCTTTCTTT. Residues: CASSQDGLTEAFF. The chain recombines TRBV3-1 with TRBJ1-1; no reliable D call. This CDR3 has 13 amino acids. Trimming took off 0 bases at V and 5 bases at J, with 7 bases between the two ends. Per germline, CDR1 LGHDT and CDR2 YNNKEL (reference sequence).

The table lists this clonotype with a few counts. The rearrangement uses TRBV6-2 or TRBV6-3 and TRBJ2-7; TRBD2 aligns across 9 bases. This CDR3 has 24 amino acids. Per germline, CDR1 MNHEY and CDR2 SVGEGT. V trimming: 0 bases; J trimming: 1 base; junction bases outside the gene matches: 28. CDR3 sequence reads: CASSYSVTRTLPVWRGGPSYEQYV. In DNA form, the CDR3 reads TGTGCCAGCAGTTACTCGGTTACCCGGACTCTCCCGGTCTGGCGGGGGGGCCCGTCCTACGAGCAGTACGTC.

This clonotype was detected only a few times. This chain uses TRBV28 with TRBJ1-2; 12 bases match TRBD1. Germline V gene data show CDR1 as MDHEN and CDR2 as SYDVKM. The trim removed 2 bases at V and 4 bases at J, leaving 5 bases unmatched. This CDR3 has 16 amino acids. This CDR3 reads CASSLNSGQGAYGYTF. CDR3 nucleotides: TGTGCCAGCAGTTTAAACTCGGGACAGGGGGCCTATGGCTACACCTTC.

The chain joins TRBV2 to TRBJ2-1, with 7 bases fitting TRBD1. This CDR3 spans 12 amino acids. Trimming removed 7 bases from V and 9 bases from J; junction bases left unmatched: 6. In germline, CDR1 is SNHLY, CDR2 FYNNEI. The CDR3 spells CASNEGAGEQFF. CDR3 DNA sequence: TGTGCCAGCAACGAGGGGGCTGGTGAGCAGTTCTTC.

This clonotype appeared many times. Written as DNA, the CDR3 is TGCGCCAGCAGCCGACAGGGCAGGGACTATGGCTACACCTTC. Protein product: CASSRQGRDYGYTF. V is TRBV5-1 and J is TRBJ1-2; 7 bases match TRBD1. J lost 3 bases, V lost 4 bases, and 6 bases had no gene match. Germline V gives CDR1 SGHRS, CDR2 YFSETQ. The CDR3 spans 14 residues.

This clonotype was counted at least ten times. The chain joins TRBV4-2 to TRBJ2-1, with 9 bases lining up with TRBD1. V lost 4 bases, J lost 5 bases, and 3 bases stayed unmatched. Germline CDR1 reads LGHNA; CDR2 reads YNFKEQ. The CDR3 length is 14 residues. In DNA form, the CDR3 reads TGTGCCAGCAGCCCCCGACAGGGGGACAATGAGCAGTTCTTC. Protein product: CASSPRQGDNEQFF.

This clonotype was picked up a small number of times. The chain joins TRBV11-2 to TRBJ1-4; D unclear. The CDR3 extends over 16 amino acids. The ends were cut back, 2 bases at V and 4 bases at J, with 14 bases in the middle. Germline CDR1 SGHAT, CDR2 FQNNGV. The CDR3 region is CASSLSGSIGNEKLFF. CDR3 DNA sequence: TGTGCCAGCAGCTTATCCGGCAGTATTGGTAATGAAAAACTGTTTTTT.

This clonotype was picked up a small number of times. This chain joins TRBV6-5 and TRBJ1-1, with no clear D. This CDR3 spans 15 amino acids. The germline V and J ends were trimmed by 6 bases and 8 bases, with 22 bases remaining between them. The V gene's germline CDR1 is MNHEY and CDR2 SVGAGI. In nucleotides, the CDR3 is TGTGCCAGCAGCCCCTTCCGAGGCCCCCCTCGAGAAGCTTTCTTT. Protein sequence: CASSPFRGPPREAFF.

This clonotype was recorded many times. The chain carries TRBV11-2 and TRBJ2-7, with 7 bases identical to TRBD1. Germline values: CDR1 SGHAT, CDR2 FQNNGV. The CDR3 has 15 residues. V lost 2 bases and J lost 2; bases outside the gene matches: 6. CDR3 sequence reads: CASSLKWDRPYEQYF. In DNA, the CDR3 is TGTGCCAGCAGCTTAAAGTGGGACAGACCCTACGAGCAGTACTTC.

This clonotype came up a few times. The chain is built from TRBV6-1 and TRBJ2-1, with TRBD1 matching over 8 bases. Germline loops: CDR1 MNHNS, CDR2 SASEGT. Trimming took 6 bases from V and 9 from J; bases not matched to a gene: 7. The CDR3 contains 13 residues. This CDR3 reads CASRPGQGGEQFF. The CDR3 bases are TGTGCCAGCAGGCCCGGACAGGGTGGTGAGCAGTTCTTC.

This clonotype was seen ten or more times. The V gene is TRBV4-3, the J gene TRBJ1-3; D remains unclear. Germline CDR1 and CDR2: LGHNA and YSLEER. The CDR3 length is 16 residues. Trimming cost V 3 bases and J 0 bases, with 12 bases left between them. CDR3 coding DNA: TGCGCCAGCAGCCAGGCCGGACTGTACTCTGGAAACACCATATATTTT. As protein: CASSQAGLYSGNTIYF.

The table lists this clonotype with a few counts. This chain joins TRBV6-4 and TRBJ2-1; 9 bases line up with TRBD1. Germline CDR1 and CDR2: MRHNA and SNTAGT. The CDR3 sequence is 17 residues long. V gave up 2 bases and J gave up 8 bases; unmatched junction bases: 13. This CDR3 is CASSDPTRDRAPDEQFF. In nucleotides, the CDR3 is TGTGCCAGCAGTGACCCGACCCGGGACAGGGCACCTGATGAGCAGTTCTTC.

A few counts support this clonotype. The chain has TRBV27 and TRBJ1-5, with a weak D call TRBD1 (5 bases). Trimming stripped 5 bases from V and 0 bases from J, with 14 bases between. The germline CDR1 and CDR2 sequences are MNHEY and SMNVEV (reference sequence). The CDR3 covers 16 residues. CDR3 residues: CASSTRTRDSNQPQHF. The CDR3 DNA follows: TGTGCCAGCAGTACCCGGACAAGAGATAGCAATCAGCCCCAGCATTTT.

In its sample, this clonotype was seen a few times. The chain uses TRBV25-1 and TRBJ2-7, with 9 nucleotides matching TRBD2. The CDR3 is 15 residues long. V shed 7 bases, J shed 5 bases, and the junction held 12 bases outside the gene matches. Germline V lookup: CDR1 MGHDK, CDR2 SYGVNS. CDR3 in DNA: TGTGCCAGCAAACTAGCGGGTCGCCCGTTCCACGAGCAGTACTTC. Translated, it gives CASKLAGRPFHEQYF.

In this sample, this clonotype turned up a few times. Relative to the germline gene, one junction end is altered; a read error may explain this. This sequence joins TRBV10-2 and TRBJ1-5, with TRBD1 identical over 8 bases. The CDR3 loop spans 15 amino acids. Germline CDR1 is WSHSY and CDR2 is SAAADI. The chain's CDR3 is CASSESGGADQPQHF. The CDR3 DNA reads TGCGCCAGCAGCGAGTCAGGGGGCGCGGATCAGCCCCAGCATTTT.

This clonotype has only a few counts. The CDR3 loop reads CASSLKTATNTGELFF. CDR3 coding DNA: TGTGCCAGCAGCTTAAAGACAGCAACGAACACCGGGGAGCTGTTTTTT. This chain uses TRBV7-3 with TRBJ2-2; possible D gene TRBD1, 5 bases. Germline V gives CDR1 SGHTA, CDR2 FQGTGA. This CDR3 has 16 amino acids. The germline V and J ends were trimmed by 1 base and 0 bases, with 9 bases remaining between them.

This clonotype was observed a handful of times. The CDR3 DNA sequence: TGTGCCAGCAGCCAACAGGGGCCGGTACTGTTTTTT. Its protein is CASSQQGPVLFF. The gene calls are TRBV7-9 and TRBJ1-4; the match to TRBD1 covers 7 bases. The ends lost 5 bases at V and 13 bases at J; junction bases unmatched: 7. The CDR3 extends over 12 amino acids. Germline-derived CDR1 and CDR2 are SEHNR and FQNEAQ (reference sequence).

V and J are TRBV7-8 and TRBJ2-1; the D is unclear. This CDR3 has 13 amino acids. CDR1 and CDR2 (germline): SGHVS, FQNEAQ. V dropped 5 bases and J dropped 7 bases, with 12 bases sitting between them. CDR3 sequence: CASSPGHVNEQFF. In nucleotides, the CDR3 is TGTGCCAGCAGCCCCGGCCATGTGAATGAGCAGTTCTTC.

The chain joins TRBV3-1 to TRBJ1-2; 7 positions match TRBD1. The V and J ends lost 1 base and 4 bases, in that order; junction bases with no gene match: 6. Per the germline V gene, CDR1 is LGHDT and CDR2 is YNNKEL (reference sequence). The CDR3 sequence is 15 residues long. In DNA form, the CDR3 reads TGTGCCAGCAGCCAAGCACAGGGGCTAACCTATGGCTACACCTTC. Translated: CASSQAQGLTYGYTF.